Below are 16 T cell receptor beta chains sequenced from a single sample in a study of control samples from healthy donors and cancer patients. This table comes from immunoSEQ multiplex PCR, and its TCRdb copy is limited to in-frame clones, with some not included. The table has about 86,000 clones, 85% to 90% seen once; the top ten hold under 10%. The source material was PBMCs. These receptors came from a woman between 45 and 60 years old with colorectal cancer.

The table lists this clone with a count of one. One end of the junction varies from germline; a read error may be responsible. This chain links TRBV18 with TRBJ1-2; D is undetermined. Per the germline V gene, CDR1 is KGHSH and CDR2 is LQKENI. The CDR3 extends over 13 amino acids. This CDR3 reads CASSPESNYGYTF. The CDR3 nucleotides are TGTGCCAGCTCACCAGAATCTAATTATGGCTACACCTTC.

The genes are TRBV5-1 and TRBJ1-2; 7 bases match TRBD1. The V and J ends lost 4 bases and 11 bases, in that order; junction bases with no gene match: 5. The CDR3 length is 11 residues. CDR1 SGHRS and CDR2 YFSETQ come from the germline V gene. CDR3 DNA: TGCGCCAGCAGCCCAGGACAGGTTTACACCTTC. Protein product: CASSPGQVYTF.

The chain combines TRBV30 with TRBJ2-2, with TRBD1 matching over 10 bases. This CDR3 has 16 residues. Trimming cost V 1 base and J 4 bases; bases outside gene matches: 6. Germline assignment: CDR1 GTSNPN and CDR2 SVGIG (reference sequence). CDR3 residues: CAWSGTGGWGTGELFF. Here the CDR3 DNA reads TGTGCCTGGAGTGGGACAGGGGGTTGGGGCACCGGGGAGCTGTTTTTT. Drawing the rest from reference TRBV30 and TRBJ2-2, the complete variable domain is SQTIHQWPATLVQPVGSPLSLECTVEGTSNPNLYWYRQAAGRGLQLLFYSVGIGQISSEVPQNLSASRPQDRQFILSSKKLLLSDSGFYLCAWSGTGGWGTGELFFGEGSRLTVL.

This clone was picked up a small number of times. The chain is built from TRBV4-2 and TRBJ2-3; D is unresolved. In germline, CDR1 is LGHNA, CDR2 YNFKEQ. The CDR3 length is 15 residues. Trimming pared 0 bases from V and 5 bases from J, leaving 12 bases between. The CDR3 spells CASSQEYSEVDTQYF. The CDR3 nucleotides are TGTGCCAGCAGCCAAGAGTACAGCGAAGTAGATACGCAGTATTTT.

The rearrangement links TRBV5-6 to TRBJ2-7; the match to TRBD2 covers 7 bases. Trimming took 8 bases from V and 7 from J; bases not matched to a gene: 6. The CDR3 is 11 amino acids. Germline loops: CDR1 SGHDT, CDR2 YYEEEE. The CDR3 DNA follows: TGTGCCAGTCGTCGGGGAGGGGAGCAGTACGTC. This encodes CASRRGGEQYV.

The chain links TRBV7-8 to TRBJ1-2, with D tentatively TRBD1 (5 bases). This CDR3 has 17 residues. Between the trimmed V and J ends, which lost 1 base and 4 bases, there was a span of 19 bases. Germline CDR1 SGHVS, CDR2 FQNEAQ. The CDR3 region has the DNA TGTGCCAGCAGCTTAGAGGGGAAGGTGGGAATGGGCTATGGCTACACCTTC. Its translation is CASSLEGKVGMGYGYTF.

V is TRBV9 and J is TRBJ1-6; D gene unclear. This CDR3 is built from 17 residues. Germline-derived CDR1 and CDR2 are SGDLS and YYNGEE. V was clipped by 0 bases and J by 0 bases, with 10 bases between them. In DNA, the CDR3 is TGTGCCAGCAGCGTAGGGGTGTCGAGCTCCTATAATTCACCCCTCCACTTT. This gives the protein CASSVGVSSSYNSPLHF.

The rearrangement joins TRBV6-5 to TRBJ1-1; TRBD1 is a possible D gene (5 bases). Trimming cost V 2 bases and J 7 bases, with 8 bases left between them. There are 12 residues in the CDR3. Germline-derived CDR1 and CDR2 are MNHEY and SVGAGI. The CDR3 loop reads CASSYGGSEAFF. The CDR3 DNA reads as TGTGCCAGCAGTTACGGGGGGAGTGAAGCTTTCTTT.

The rearrangement joins TRBV28 to TRBJ1-2; D remains ambiguous. Germline V gene lookup returns CDR1 MDHEN and CDR2 SYDVKM. V was shortened by 5 bases and J by 4 bases, with 14 bases between the two germline ends. This CDR3 contains 14 residues. The CDR3 DNA sequence: TGTGCCAGCAGTCCCCTGGGAGTTTCCTATGGCTACACCTTC. Its translation is CASSPLGVSYGYTF.

The rearrangement links TRBV7-9 to TRBJ1-3; a possible D gene is TRBD1 (5 bases). This CDR3 contains 14 residues. The germline CDR1 and CDR2 sequences are SEHNR and FQNEAQ (reference sequence). The V end was cut by 2 bases, the J end by 8 bases, with 13 bases between. The CDR3 loop reads CASSLSPTQDTIYF. In DNA, the CDR3 is TGTGCCAGCAGCTTAAGTCCGACACAGGACACCATATATTTT.

V usage is TRBV6-2 or TRBV6-3 and J usage is TRBJ2-1; 11 bases fit TRBD1. CDR3 size: 14 residues. V shed 6 bases and J 6 bases; nucleotides not matched to a gene: 4. Germline values: CDR1 MNHEY, CDR2 SVGEGT. The CDR3 reads CASSLGTGGNEQFF. The CDR3 bases are TGTGCCAGCAGCCTCGGGACAGGGGGCAATGAGCAGTTCTTC.

V and J are TRBV7-2 and TRBJ1-1; unclear D gene. The germline V gene encodes CDR1 SGHTA and CDR2 FQGNSA. This CDR3 region has 12 residues. The V end lost 4 bases, the J end lost 1 base, and 4 bases lay between the germline ends. CDR3 loop: CASSYQNTEAFF. Here the CDR3 DNA reads TGTGCCAGCAGCTACCAGAACACTGAAGCTTTCTTT.

This chain joins TRBV12-3 or TRBV12-4 and TRBJ1-2; TRBD1 might be the D (5 bases). V lost 7 bases and J lost 4, with 13 bases in between. This CDR3 region has 13 residues. CDR3 loop: CASTFRGVYGYTF. The CDR3 bases are TGTGCCAGCACTTTTCGGGGGGTCTATGGCTACACCTTC.

The V call is TRBV9, the J call TRBJ2-5; 11 positions agree with TRBD2. V trimming: 0 bases; J trimming: 2 bases; junction bases outside the gene matches: 6. CDR1 is SGDLS and CDR2 is YYNGEE in the germline V gene. This CDR3 has 17 residues. The CDR3 here is CASSVGSSGGIQETQYF. CDR3 nucleotides: TGTGCCAGCAGCGTAGGTTCTAGCGGGGGGATACAAGAGACCCAGTACTTC.

The gene calls are TRBV27 and TRBJ2-7, with D unclear. CDR3 length: 13 amino acids. V was shortened by 4 bases and J by 2 bases, with 9 bases between the two germline ends. Germline CDR1 and CDR2: MNHEY and SMNVEV (reference sequence). This chain's CDR3 is CASSSRPAYEQYV. The CDR3, as DNA: TGTGCCAGCAGTTCCCGGCCTGCCTACGAGCAGTACGTC.

The gene calls are TRBV3-1 (or the pseudogene TRBV3-2) and TRBJ2-5; 9 nucleotides align to TRBD2. Germline CDR1 LGHDT, CDR2 YNNKEL (reference sequence). The CDR3 consists of 15 residues. J was trimmed by 6 bases and V by 2 bases; bases with no gene match: 7. The CDR3 DNA is TGTGCCAGCAGCCAACTAGCGGGGCCGGTAAAGACCCAGTACTTC. It codes for CASSQLAGPVKTQYF.